Listed here are 31 T cell receptor beta chains from one sample, sequenced in a study of blood T cell repertoires in COVID-19. This table comes from immunoSEQ multiplex PCR, and its TCRdb copy is limited to in-frame clones, with some not included. The profile shows about 55,000 clones, roughly 83% of them singletons. Sequencing input: peripheral blood. The receptors here all came from a woman of 80 years or more with acute or convalescent COVID-19.

The chain combines TRBV6-6 with TRBJ1-4; D is possibly TRBD1 (6 bases). The germline V gene encodes CDR1 MNHNY and CDR2 SVGAGI (reference sequence). V was clipped by 7 bases and J by 5 bases, with 14 bases between them. The CDR3 spans 14 residues. CDR3: CASIRGQWNEKLFF. CDR3 sequence (DNA): TGTGCCAGCATCCGCGGACAGTGGAATGAAAAACTGTTTTTT.

The J gene is TRBJ1-2, the V gene TRBV19, with 8 nucleotides matching TRBD1. Trimming at V came to 1 base and at J to 2 bases, leaving 3 bases not matched to a gene. The CDR3 is 15 amino acids. Germline V CDR1 and CDR2: LNHDA, SQIVND (reference sequence). The CDR3 DNA is TGTGCCAGTAGTATAGGAGGGACAGGCAACTATGGCTACACCTTC. Its protein product is CASSIGGTGNYGYTF. Together with reference TRBV19 and TRBJ1-2, the CDR3 gives the full variable domain: DGGITQSPKYLFRKEGQNVTLSCEQNLNHDAMYWYRQDPGQGLRLIYYSQIVNDFQKGDIAEGYSVSREKKESFPLTVTSAQKNPTAFYLCASSIGGTGNYGYTFGSGTRLTVV.

The rearrangement uses TRBV30 and TRBJ1-4; D ambiguous. Trimming left V 6 bases short and J 0 bases short, with 11 bases between. Per the germline V gene, CDR1 is GTSNPN and CDR2 is SVGIG (reference sequence). The CDR3 has 14 amino acids. The CDR3 region is CACNVEATNEKLFF. In DNA form, the CDR3 reads TGTGCCTGCAACGTTGAGGCAACTAATGAAAAACTGTTTTTT.

The rearrangement uses TRBV19 and TRBJ1-1; 7 positions agree with TRBD1. Germline CDR1 is LNHDA and CDR2 is SQIVND (reference sequence). CDR3 length: 18 amino acids. V lost 0 bases and J lost 3; bases outside the gene matches: 13. This chain's CDR3 is CASSIETGHPRGDTEAFF. CDR3 sequence (DNA): TGTGCCAGTAGTATAGAGACGGGACACCCCAGGGGGGACACTGAAGCTTTCTTT.

This chain connects TRBV2 to TRBJ2-7, with 15 bases matching TRBD2. The CDR3 spans 16 residues. V dropped 5 bases and J dropped 6; count of bases not matched to a gene: 8. Per germline, CDR1 SNHLY and CDR2 FYNNEI. The CDR3: CASSPRTSGGAAEQYF. CDR3 DNA: TGTGCCAGCAGTCCGAGGACTAGCGGGGGGGCCGCCGAGCAGTACTTC.

This clone was seen only once. The chain recombines TRBV4-1 with TRBJ2-3; 10 bases match TRBD2. Germline CDR1 and CDR2: MGHRA and YSYEKL. The V gene end was trimmed by 4 bases and the J gene end by 3 bases; junction bases not matched to a gene: 10. The CDR3 has 17 amino acids. The CDR3 region has the DNA TGCGCCAGCAGCCCTCTTGCGGCTAGCGGGGGTACAGATACGCAGTATTTT. This sequence encodes CASSPLAASGGTDTQYF.

This clone is a singleton in its sample. This chain links TRBV9 with TRBJ1-6; D not certain. The CDR3 loop spans 12 amino acids. V lost 4 bases and J lost 6, with 5 bases in between. Germline V CDR1 and CDR2: SGDLS, YYNGEE. CDR3 DNA: TGTGCCAGCAGCCCGAGTAATTCACCCCTCCACTTT. Translation gives CASSPSNSPLHF.

This chain joins TRBV20-1 and TRBJ1-2, with D maybe TRBD1 (5 bases). Germline-derived CDR1 and CDR2 are DFQATT and SNEGSKA (reference sequence). This CDR3 contains 11 residues. With 3 bases removed from V and 8 bases from J, the gap between germline ends came to 10 bases. The CDR3 protein is CSASPGLGYTF. In DNA form, the CDR3 reads TGCAGTGCTAGTCCAGGGTTGGGCTACACCTTC.

This clone was detected only a few times. The J gene is TRBJ2-1, the V gene TRBV10-3; 7 positions match TRBD2. V lost 0 bases and J lost 6; bases outside the gene matches: 5. The CDR3 has 15 amino acids. Germline CDR1 and CDR2: ENHRY and SYGVKD. The CDR3 sequence is CAISESKASGNEQFF. CDR3 DNA: TGTGCCATCAGTGAGTCCAAGGCTAGCGGCAATGAGCAGTTCTTC.

The chain combines TRBV2 with TRBJ2-5; tentative D call: TRBD1 (6 bases). Trimming pared 6 bases from V and 4 bases from J, leaving 15 bases between. The CDR3 consists of 14 residues. Germline V gives CDR1 SNHLY, CDR2 FYNNEI. The CDR3 bases are TGTGCCAGCAGGATCACAGGGATAGGAGAGACCCAGTACTTC. This sequence encodes CASRITGIGETQYF.

The gene calls are TRBV19 and TRBJ1-1, with unresolved D. Trimming pared 5 bases from V and 1 base from J, leaving 11 bases between. This CDR3 comprises 14 residues. The germline V gene has CDR1 LNHDA and CDR2 SQIVND (reference sequence). The CDR3 DNA reads TGTGCCAGTAGTGATGGGCAGACGAACACTGAAGCTTTCTTT. This translates into CASSDGQTNTEAFF.

This chain joins TRBV6-5 and TRBJ1-1, with D unclear. The ends were cut back, 4 bases at V and 0 bases at J, with 6 bases in the middle. The CDR3 contains 13 residues. Germline CDR1 MNHEY, CDR2 SVGAGI. The CDR3 is CASSSTMNTEAFF. The CDR3 DNA is TGTGCCAGCAGTTCGACTATGAACACTGAAGCTTTCTTT.

The chain employs TRBV9 and TRBJ2-3; D uncertain. In germline, CDR1 is SGDLS, CDR2 YYNGEE. CDR3 length equals 15 residues. V shed 1 base and J shed 2 bases, with 11 bases lying between them. CDR3 residues: CASSVTPAYTDTQYF. DNA of the CDR3: TGTGCCAGCAGCGTAACTCCAGCGTACACAGATACGCAGTATTTT.

V is TRBV18 and J is TRBJ2-3; D may be TRBD2 (8 bases). This CDR3 contains 18 residues. Deletions cut 4 bases from V and 1 base from J, with 21 bases between. Germline lookup yields CDR1 KGHSH and CDR2 LQKENI. The DNA of the CDR3 is TGTGCCAGCTCACGACTCGGGACAGCGGGACTAGGCACAGATACGCAGTATTTT. Its protein is CASSRLGTAGLGTDTQYF.

The chain links TRBV6-1 to TRBJ1-2; weak D call: TRBD1 (6 bases). The germline V and J ends were trimmed by 3 bases and 4 bases, with 9 bases remaining between them. This CDR3 spans 13 amino acids. Germline assignment: CDR1 MNHNS and CDR2 SASEGT. This CDR3 reads CASSDTGPYGYTF. The CDR3 coding sequence is TGTGCCAGCAGTGACACAGGGCCCTATGGCTACACCTTC.

This chain joins TRBV30 and TRBJ2-7; 9 nucleotides match TRBD1. The CDR3 is 15 amino acids. With V trimmed by 3 bases and J by 6 bases, 12 bases remained unmatched. Germline assignment: CDR1 GTSNPN and CDR2 SVGIG (reference sequence). CDR3 nucleotide sequence: TGTGCCTGGAGACCCTTACAGGGGGCAGGTATCGAGCAGTACTTC. Protein: CAWRPLQGAGIEQYF.

CDR3 DNA sequence: TGTGCCAGCAGTTCTTTCTACGAGCAGTACTTC. Amino acids: CASSSFYEQYF. This chain joins TRBV6-2 or TRBV6-3 and TRBJ2-7; D is unresolved. Germline CDR1 reads MNHEY; CDR2 reads SVGEGT. The ends were cut back, 4 bases at V and 3 bases at J, with 4 bases in the middle. This CDR3 comprises 11 residues.

This clone showed up many times. The J gene is TRBJ2-7, the V gene TRBV6-5; 9 bases line up with TRBD1. Germline-derived CDR1 and CDR2 are MNHEY and SVGAGI. J lost 6 bases, V lost 6 bases, and 9 bases had no gene match. This CDR3 is built from 14 residues. Written as DNA, the CDR3 is TGTGCCAGCAGAATCTCACAGGGGGCGGGCGAGCAGTACGTC. Its protein product is CASRISQGAGEQYV.

The chain combines TRBV6-6 with TRBJ1-5; 9 bases agree with TRBD1. The junction had 4 bases not matched to a gene; V was cut back by 4 bases and J by 0 bases. Germline-derived CDR1 and CDR2 are MNHNY and SVGAGI (reference sequence). The CDR3 spans 16 residues. The CDR3 loop reads CASSLEQGASNQPQHF. The CDR3 nucleotides read TGTGCCAGCAGTTTAGAACAGGGGGCTAGCAATCAGCCCCAGCATTTT.

This clone was picked up one time. The V call is TRBV7-2, the J call TRBJ1-2; 8 nucleotides match TRBD1. The ends lost 5 bases at V and 8 bases at J; junction bases unmatched: 7. The CDR3 totals 13 residues. From germline, CDR1 is SGHTA and CDR2 FQGNSA. The CDR3 loop reads CASSPGQGLGYTF. CDR3 DNA sequence: TGTGCCAGCAGCCCCGGACAGGGATTAGGCTACACCTTC.

The chain joins TRBV6-5 to TRBJ2-7; 10 bases match TRBD2. From germline, CDR1 is MNHEY and CDR2 SVGAGI. Trimming took 5 bases from V and 11 from J; bases not matched to a gene: 15. The CDR3 consists of 15 residues. The CDR3 sequence: CASSPSSSGRGMEYV. The CDR3 bases are TGTGCCAGCAGTCCCTCCTCTAGCGGGAGAGGAATGGAGTACGTC.

The chain links TRBV2 to TRBJ2-7; 7 bases are a match to TRBD2. This CDR3 comprises 17 residues. Per the germline V gene, CDR1 is SNHLY and CDR2 is FYNNEI. The V gene end was trimmed by 5 bases and the J gene end by 2 bases; junction bases not matched to a gene: 15. The CDR3 protein is CASSILATTALPYEQYV. DNA of the CDR3: TGTGCCAGCAGTATACTAGCGACCACTGCCCTCCCCTACGAGCAGTACGTC.

The sample holds one count of this clone. The chain uses TRBV27 and TRBJ1-1; D may be TRBD1 (5 bases). CDR1 and CDR2 from the germline V gene are MNHEY and SMNVEV (reference sequence). With 6 bases removed from V and 4 bases from J, the gap between germline ends came to 15 bases. This CDR3 comprises 14 residues. DNA of the CDR3: TGTGCCAGCAGCCGGGAGGGGCGGATCACTGAAGCTTTCTTT. This codes for CASSREGRITEAFF.

This clone was picked up a small number of times. J is TRBJ1-1 and V is TRBV19, with D possibly TRBD1 on 6 matching bases. The CDR3 is made up of 16 amino acids. CDR1 is LNHDA, CDR2 SQIVND, per germline (reference sequence). V lost 4 bases and J lost 5, with 20 bases in between. CDR3 residues: CASSTVGGRSATEAFF. The CDR3 bases are TGTGCCAGTAGTACCGTCGGGGGGCGAAGTGCGACTGAAGCTTTCTTT.

The chain carries TRBV9 and TRBJ2-1; 7 bases line up with TRBD2. The CDR3 sequence is 16 residues long. J gave up 4 bases and V 1 base, and 8 bases lay outside the gene matches. CDR1 and CDR2 (germline): SGDLS, YYNGEE. CDR3 sequence reads: CASSVSGGGPYNEQFF. The CDR3 coding sequence is TGTGCCAGCAGCGTAAGTGGCGGGGGTCCTTACAATGAGCAGTTCTTC.

V and J are TRBV14 and TRBJ2-1; D possibly corresponds to TRBD1 (8 bases). This CDR3 is 14 amino acids long. Germline V gives CDR1 SGHDN, CDR2 FVKESK. V was cut by 1 base and J by 9 bases, with 13 bases left in between. CDR3 DNA sequence: TGTGCCAGCAGCCAAGGAAACAGGGGGGGTGAGCAGTTCTTC. Its translation: CASSQGNRGGEQFF.

This chain joins TRBV19 and TRBJ2-7, with a weak D call TRBD2 (5 bases). This CDR3 is 14 amino acids long. Germline loops: CDR1 LNHDA, CDR2 SQIVND (reference sequence). Trimming shortened V by 7 bases and J by 0 bases, and 13 bases separated the two germline ends. CDR3 DNA sequence: TGTGCCAGTAACCTTCGGGATAGCTCCTACGAGCAGTACTTC. Its translation is CASNLRDSSYEQYF.

This sequence joins TRBV2 and TRBJ2-7; TRBD2 might be the D (5 bases). The CDR3 length is 12 residues. The V and J ends lost 6 bases and 4 bases respectively, with 10 bases between them. Germline CDR1 SNHLY, CDR2 FYNNEI. For the CDR3, the DNA is TGTGCCAGCAGCACTAGTGGGTACGAGCAGTACTTC. Residues: CASSTSGYEQYF.

The chain carries TRBV6-4 and TRBJ2-1; TRBD2 matches 12 bases. With V trimmed by 0 bases and J by 1 base, 4 bases remained unmatched. There are 18 residues in the CDR3. Per germline, CDR1 MRHNA and CDR2 SNTAGT. DNA for the CDR3: TGTGCCAGCAGTGACTCGGCTAGCGGGAGGGGATCCTACAATGAGCAGTTCTTC. Amino acid sequence: CASSDSASGRGSYNEQFF.

V is TRBV19 and J is TRBJ1-5, with unresolved D. Trimming cost V 3 bases and J 4 bases, with 7 bases left between them. Germline V gene sequence: CDR1 LNHDA, CDR2 SQIVND (reference sequence). CDR3 length: 13 residues. The CDR3 nucleotides read TGTGCCAGTAGTATGGCCAAAAATCAGCCCCAGCATTTT. Translation: CASSMAKNQPQHF.

This clone was picked up a small number of times. Here the CDR3 reads CASREGQFNSPLHF. In nucleotides, the CDR3 is TGTGCCAGCAGGGAGGGACAGTTTAATTCACCCCTCCACTTT. The chain couples TRBV6-5 to TRBJ1-6; 7 bases fit TRBD1. Germline V gives CDR1 MNHEY, CDR2 SVGAGI. The CDR3 consists of 14 residues. The J segment lost 6 bases and the V segment lost 6 bases, leaving 5 bases of the junction unmatched.